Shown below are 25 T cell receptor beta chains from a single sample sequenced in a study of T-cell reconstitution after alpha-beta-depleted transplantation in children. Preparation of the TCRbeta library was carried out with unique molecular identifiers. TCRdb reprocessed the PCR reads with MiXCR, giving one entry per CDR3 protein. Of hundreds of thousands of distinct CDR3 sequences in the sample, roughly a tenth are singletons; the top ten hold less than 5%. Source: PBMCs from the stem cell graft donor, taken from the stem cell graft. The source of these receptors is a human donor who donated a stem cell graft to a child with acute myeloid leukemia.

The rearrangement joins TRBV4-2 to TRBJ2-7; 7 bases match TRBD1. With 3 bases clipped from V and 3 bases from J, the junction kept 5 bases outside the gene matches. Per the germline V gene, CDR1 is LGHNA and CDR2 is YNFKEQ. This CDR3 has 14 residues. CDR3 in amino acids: CASSHRPGGYEQYF. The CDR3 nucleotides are TGTGCCAGCAGCCATCGGCCAGGGGGCTACGAGCAGTACTTC.

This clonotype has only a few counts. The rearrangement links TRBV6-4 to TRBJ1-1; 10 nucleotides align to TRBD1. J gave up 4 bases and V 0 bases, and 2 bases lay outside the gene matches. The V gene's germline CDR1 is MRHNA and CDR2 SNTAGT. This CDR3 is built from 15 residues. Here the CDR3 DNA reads TGTGCCAGCAGTGACTCGAGACAGGGGGCCACTGAAGCTTTCTTT. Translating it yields CASSDSRQGATEAFF.

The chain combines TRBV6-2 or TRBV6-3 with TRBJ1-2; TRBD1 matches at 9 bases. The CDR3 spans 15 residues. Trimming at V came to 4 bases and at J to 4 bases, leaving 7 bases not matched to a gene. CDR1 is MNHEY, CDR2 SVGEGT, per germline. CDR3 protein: CASSSFTGGGYGYTF. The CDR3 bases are TGTGCCAGCAGTTCGTTCACAGGGGGCGGCTATGGCTACACCTTC.

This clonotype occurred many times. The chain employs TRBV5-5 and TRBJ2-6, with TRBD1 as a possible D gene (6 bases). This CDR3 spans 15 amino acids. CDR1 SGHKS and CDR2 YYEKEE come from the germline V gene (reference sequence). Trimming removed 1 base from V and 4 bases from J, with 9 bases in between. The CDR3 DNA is TGTGCCAGCAGCTTGACAGGGCTAGGGGCCAACGTCCTGACTTTC. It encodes CASSLTGLGANVLTF.

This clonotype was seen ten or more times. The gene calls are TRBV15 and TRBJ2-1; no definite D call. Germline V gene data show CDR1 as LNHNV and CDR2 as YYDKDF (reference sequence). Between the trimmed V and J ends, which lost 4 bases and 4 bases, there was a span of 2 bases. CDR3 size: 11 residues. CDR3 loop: CATSTYNEQFF. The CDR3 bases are TGTGCCACCAGCACATACAATGAGCAGTTCTTC.

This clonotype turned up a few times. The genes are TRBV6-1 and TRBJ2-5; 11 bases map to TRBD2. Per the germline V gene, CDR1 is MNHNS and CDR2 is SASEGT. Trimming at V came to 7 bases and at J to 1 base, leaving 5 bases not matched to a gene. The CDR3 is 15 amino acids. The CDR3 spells CASKLAGGGQETQYF. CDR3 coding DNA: TGTGCCAGCAAGCTAGCGGGAGGTGGCCAAGAGACCCAGTACTTC.

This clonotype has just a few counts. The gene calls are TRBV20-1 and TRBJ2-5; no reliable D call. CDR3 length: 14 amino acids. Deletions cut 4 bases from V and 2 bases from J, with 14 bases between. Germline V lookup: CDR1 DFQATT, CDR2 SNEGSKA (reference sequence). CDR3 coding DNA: TGCAGTGCTACCAACCCATGGGCTCAAGAGACCCAGTACTTC. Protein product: CSATNPWAQETQYF.

The CDR3 region has the DNA TGTGCCAGCCGTAGTCCTGGCTGGGGCTACGAGCAGTACTTC. Translated, it gives CASRSPGWGYEQYF. This chain joins TRBV6-1 and TRBJ2-7; D gene uncertain. The CDR3 covers 14 residues. Germline V gene data show CDR1 as MNHNS and CDR2 as SASEGT. Trimming left V 8 bases short and J 3 bases short, with 17 bases between.

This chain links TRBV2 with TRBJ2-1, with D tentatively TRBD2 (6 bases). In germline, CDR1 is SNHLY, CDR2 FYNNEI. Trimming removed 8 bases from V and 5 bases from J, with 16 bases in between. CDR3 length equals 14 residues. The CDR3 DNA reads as TGTGCCAGCCTCCCGAGGGGACTGGACAATGAGCAGTTCTTC. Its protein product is CASLPRGLDNEQFF.

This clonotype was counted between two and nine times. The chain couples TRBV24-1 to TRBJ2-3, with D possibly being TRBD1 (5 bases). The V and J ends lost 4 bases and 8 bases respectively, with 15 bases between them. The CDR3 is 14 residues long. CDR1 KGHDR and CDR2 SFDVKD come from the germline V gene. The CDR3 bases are TGTGCCACCAGTGACAGGGTTAGCACGGGTACGCAGTATTTT. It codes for CATSDRVSTGTQYF.

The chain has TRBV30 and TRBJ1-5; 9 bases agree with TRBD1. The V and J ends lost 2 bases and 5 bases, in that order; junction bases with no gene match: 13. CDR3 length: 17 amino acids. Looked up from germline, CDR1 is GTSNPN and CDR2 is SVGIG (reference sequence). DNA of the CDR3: TGTGCCTGGAGTCCGCCGGGACAGGGTATTTACGATCAGCCCCAGCATTTT. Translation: CAWSPPGQGIYDQPQHF.

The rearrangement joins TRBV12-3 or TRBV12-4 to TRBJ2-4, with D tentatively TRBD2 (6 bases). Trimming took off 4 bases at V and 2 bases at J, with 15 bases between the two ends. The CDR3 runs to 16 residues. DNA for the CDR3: TGTGCCAGCAGTTCCCGACTAGGAGGGACCAAAAACATTCAGTACTTC. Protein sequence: CASSSRLGGTKNIQYF.

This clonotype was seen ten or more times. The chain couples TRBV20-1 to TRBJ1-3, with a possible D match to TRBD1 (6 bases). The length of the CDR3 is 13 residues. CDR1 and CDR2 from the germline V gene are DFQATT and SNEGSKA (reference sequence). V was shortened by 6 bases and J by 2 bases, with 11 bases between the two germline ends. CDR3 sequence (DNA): TGCAGTGCACGGACAGTACCTGGAAACACCATATATTTT. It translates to CSARTVPGNTIYF.

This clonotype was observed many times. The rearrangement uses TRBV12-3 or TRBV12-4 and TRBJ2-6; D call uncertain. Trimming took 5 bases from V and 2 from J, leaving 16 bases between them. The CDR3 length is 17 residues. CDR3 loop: CASSLLGVRAGANVLTF. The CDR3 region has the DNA TGTGCCAGCAGTCTCCTTGGGGTGCGTGCTGGGGCCAACGTCCTGACTTTC.

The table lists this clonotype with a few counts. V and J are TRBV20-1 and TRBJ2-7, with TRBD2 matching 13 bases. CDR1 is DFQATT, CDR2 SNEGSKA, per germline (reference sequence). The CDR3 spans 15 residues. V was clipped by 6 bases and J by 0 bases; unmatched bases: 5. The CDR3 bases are TGCAGTGCATTACTAGCGGGAGGGAGCTCCTACGAGCAGTACTTC. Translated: CSALLAGGSSYEQYF.

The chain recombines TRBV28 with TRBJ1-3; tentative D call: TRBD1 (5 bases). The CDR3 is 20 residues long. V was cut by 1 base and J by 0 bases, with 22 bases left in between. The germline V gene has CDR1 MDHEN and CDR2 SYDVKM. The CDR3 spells CASSLSFRGAYIFSGNTIYF. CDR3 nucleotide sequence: TGTGCCAGCAGTTTATCCTTCCGAGGGGCTTACATCTTCTCTGGAAACACCATATATTTT.

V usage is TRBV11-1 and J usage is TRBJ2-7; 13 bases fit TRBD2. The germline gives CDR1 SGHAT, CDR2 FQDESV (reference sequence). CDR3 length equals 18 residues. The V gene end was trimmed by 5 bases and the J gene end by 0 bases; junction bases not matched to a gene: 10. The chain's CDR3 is CASSRGLAGVLLSYEQYF. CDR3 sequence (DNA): TGTGCCAGCAGCCGAGGACTAGCGGGGGTCCTCCTCTCCTACGAGCAGTACTTC. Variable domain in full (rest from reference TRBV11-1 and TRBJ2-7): EAEVAQSPRYKITEKSQAVAFWCDPISGHATLYWYRQILGQGPELLVQFQDESVVDDSQLPKDRFSAERLKGVDSTLKIQPAELGDSAMYLCASSRGLAGVLLSYEQYFGPGTRLTVT.

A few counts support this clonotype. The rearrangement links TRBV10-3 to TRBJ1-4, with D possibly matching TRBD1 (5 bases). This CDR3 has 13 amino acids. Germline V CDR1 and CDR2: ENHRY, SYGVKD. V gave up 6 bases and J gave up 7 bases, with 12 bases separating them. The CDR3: CAIRDPGTEKLFF. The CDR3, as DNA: TGTGCCATCAGAGACCCTGGGACTGAAAAACTGTTTTTT.

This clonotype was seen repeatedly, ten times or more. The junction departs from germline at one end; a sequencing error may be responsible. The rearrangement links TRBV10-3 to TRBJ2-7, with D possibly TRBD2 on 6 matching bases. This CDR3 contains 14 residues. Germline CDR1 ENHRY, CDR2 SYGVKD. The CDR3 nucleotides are TGTGCCATCAGTGAGTTGGACATAGCCGGGACTTCGAACTTC. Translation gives CAISELDIAGTSNF.

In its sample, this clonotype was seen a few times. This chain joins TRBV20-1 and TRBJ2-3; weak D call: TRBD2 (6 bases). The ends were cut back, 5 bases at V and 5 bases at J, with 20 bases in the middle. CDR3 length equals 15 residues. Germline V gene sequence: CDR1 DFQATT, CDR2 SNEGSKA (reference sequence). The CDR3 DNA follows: TGCAGTGCTGGACACAGGTCGGGAGCAGTAGATACGCAGTATTTT. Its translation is CSAGHRSGAVDTQYF.

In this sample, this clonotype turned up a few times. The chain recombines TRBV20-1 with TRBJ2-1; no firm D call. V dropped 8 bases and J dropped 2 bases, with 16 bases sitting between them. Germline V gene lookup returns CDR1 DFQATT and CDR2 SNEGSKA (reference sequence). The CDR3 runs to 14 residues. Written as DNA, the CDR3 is TGCAGTCCACCACCTCGGGCCACCTACAATGAGCAGTTCTTC. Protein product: CSPPPRATYNEQFF.

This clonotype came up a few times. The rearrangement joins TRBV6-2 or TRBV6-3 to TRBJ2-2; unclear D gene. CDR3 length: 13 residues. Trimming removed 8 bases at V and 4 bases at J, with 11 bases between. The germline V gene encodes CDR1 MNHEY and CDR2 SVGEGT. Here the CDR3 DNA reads TGTGCCAGCTGCCTAGTTCCCACCGGGGAGCTGTTTTTT. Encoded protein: CASCLVPTGELFF.

This CDR3 reads CASSSAGGTDTQYF. The CDR3 nucleotides read TGTGCCAGCAGCTCTGCGGGAGGCACAGATACGCAGTATTTT. This rearrangement joins TRBV5-6 to TRBJ2-3; 7 nucleotides align to TRBD2. V dropped 3 bases and J dropped 1; count of bases not matched to a gene: 2. Germline CDR1 reads SGHDT; CDR2 reads YYEEEE. The CDR3 sequence is 14 residues long.

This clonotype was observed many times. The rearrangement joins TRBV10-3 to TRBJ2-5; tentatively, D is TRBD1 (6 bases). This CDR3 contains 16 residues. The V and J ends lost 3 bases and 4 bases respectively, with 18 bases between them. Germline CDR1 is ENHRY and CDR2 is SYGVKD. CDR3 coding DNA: TGTGCCATCAGTGACACCCTCGACAGGACCACAGAGACCCAGTACTTC. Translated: CAISDTLDRTTETQYF.

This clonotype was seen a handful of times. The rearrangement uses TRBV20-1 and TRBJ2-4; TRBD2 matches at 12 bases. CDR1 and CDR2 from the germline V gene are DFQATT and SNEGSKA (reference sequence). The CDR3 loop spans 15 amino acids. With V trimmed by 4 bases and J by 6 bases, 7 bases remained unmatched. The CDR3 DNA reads TGCAGTGCTAAAGGACTAGCGGGACCCCTAAACATTCAGTACTTC. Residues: CSAKGLAGPLNIQYF.